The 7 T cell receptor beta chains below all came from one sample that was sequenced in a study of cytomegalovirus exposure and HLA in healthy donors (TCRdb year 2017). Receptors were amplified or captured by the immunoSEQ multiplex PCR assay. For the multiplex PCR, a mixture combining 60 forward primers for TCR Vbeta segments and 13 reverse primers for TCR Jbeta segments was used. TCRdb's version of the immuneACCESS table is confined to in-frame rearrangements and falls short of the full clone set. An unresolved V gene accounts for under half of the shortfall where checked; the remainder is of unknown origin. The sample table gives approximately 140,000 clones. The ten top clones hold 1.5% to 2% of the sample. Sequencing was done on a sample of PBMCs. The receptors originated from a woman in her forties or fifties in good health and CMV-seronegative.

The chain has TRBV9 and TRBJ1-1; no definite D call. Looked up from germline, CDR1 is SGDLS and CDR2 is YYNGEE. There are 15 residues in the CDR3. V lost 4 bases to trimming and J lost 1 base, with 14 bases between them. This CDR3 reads CASSHRWQSNTEAFF. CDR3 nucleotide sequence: TGTGCCAGCAGCCATCGTTGGCAGTCGAACACTGAAGCTTTCTTT.

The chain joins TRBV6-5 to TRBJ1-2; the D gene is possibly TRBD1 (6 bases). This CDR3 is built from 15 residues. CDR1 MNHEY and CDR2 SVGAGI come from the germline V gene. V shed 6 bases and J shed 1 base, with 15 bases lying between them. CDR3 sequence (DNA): TGTGCCAGCAGCCGGTCGACAGGCTTTAACTATGGCTACACCTTC. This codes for CASSRSTGFNYGYTF.

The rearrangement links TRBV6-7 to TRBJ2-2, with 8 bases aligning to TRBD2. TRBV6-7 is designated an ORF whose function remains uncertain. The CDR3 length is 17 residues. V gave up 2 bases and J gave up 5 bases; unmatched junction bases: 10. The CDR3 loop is CASSYEPRGVSTGELFF. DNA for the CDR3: TGTGCCAGCAGTTACGAACCGCGGGGGGTAAGTACCGGGGAGCTGTTTTTT.

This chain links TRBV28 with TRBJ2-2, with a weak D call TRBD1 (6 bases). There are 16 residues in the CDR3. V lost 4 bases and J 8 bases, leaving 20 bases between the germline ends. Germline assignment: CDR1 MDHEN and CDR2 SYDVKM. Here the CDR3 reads CASSSRQVRRNGELFF. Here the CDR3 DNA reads TGTGCCAGCAGTTCCCGACAGGTCCGACGGAATGGGGAGCTGTTTTTT.

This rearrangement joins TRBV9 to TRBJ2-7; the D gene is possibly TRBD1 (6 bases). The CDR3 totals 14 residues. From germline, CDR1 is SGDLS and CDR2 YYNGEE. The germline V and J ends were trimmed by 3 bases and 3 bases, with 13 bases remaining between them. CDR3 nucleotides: TGTGCCAGCAGCGGCCGGGACATGCTCTACGAGCAGTACTTC. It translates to CASSGRDMLYEQYF.

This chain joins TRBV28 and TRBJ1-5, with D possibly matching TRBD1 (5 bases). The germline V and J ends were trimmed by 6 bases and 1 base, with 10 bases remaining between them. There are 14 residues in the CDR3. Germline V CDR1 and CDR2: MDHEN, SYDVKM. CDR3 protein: CASRHQGSNQPQHF. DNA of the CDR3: TGTGCCAGCAGACATCAGGGAAGCAATCAGCCCCAGCATTTT.

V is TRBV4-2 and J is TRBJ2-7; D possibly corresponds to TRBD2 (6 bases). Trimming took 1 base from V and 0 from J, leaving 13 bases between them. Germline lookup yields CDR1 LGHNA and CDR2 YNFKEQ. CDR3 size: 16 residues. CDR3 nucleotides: TGTGCCAGCAGCCAAGTGGCAGGCGGGGACTCCTACGAGCAGTACTTC. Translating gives CASSQVAGGDSYEQYF.